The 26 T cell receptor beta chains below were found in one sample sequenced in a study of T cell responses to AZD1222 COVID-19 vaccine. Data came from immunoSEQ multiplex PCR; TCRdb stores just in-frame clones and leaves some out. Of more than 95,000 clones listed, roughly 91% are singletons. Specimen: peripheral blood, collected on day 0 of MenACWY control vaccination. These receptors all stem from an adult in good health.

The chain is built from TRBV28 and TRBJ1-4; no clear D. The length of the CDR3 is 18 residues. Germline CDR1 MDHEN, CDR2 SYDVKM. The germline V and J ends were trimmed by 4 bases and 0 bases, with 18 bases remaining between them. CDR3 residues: CASSSSIISYATNEKLFF. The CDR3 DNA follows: TGTGCCAGCAGTTCCTCGATTATCTCTTATGCAACTAATGAAAAACTGTTTTTT.

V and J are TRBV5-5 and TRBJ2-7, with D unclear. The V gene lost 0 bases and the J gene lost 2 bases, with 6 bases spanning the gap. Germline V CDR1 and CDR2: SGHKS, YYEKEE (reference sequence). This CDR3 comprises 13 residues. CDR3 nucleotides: TGTGCCAGCAGCTTGGGGCCTACCTACGAGCAGTACGTC. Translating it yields CASSLGPTYEQYV.

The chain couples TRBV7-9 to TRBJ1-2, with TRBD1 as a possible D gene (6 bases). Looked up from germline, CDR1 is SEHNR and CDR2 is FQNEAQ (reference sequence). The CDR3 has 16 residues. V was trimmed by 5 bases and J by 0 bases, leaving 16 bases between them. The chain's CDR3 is CASSPIRTDPNYGYTF. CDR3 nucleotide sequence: TGTGCCAGCAGCCCGATCCGGACAGATCCTAACTATGGCTACACCTTC.

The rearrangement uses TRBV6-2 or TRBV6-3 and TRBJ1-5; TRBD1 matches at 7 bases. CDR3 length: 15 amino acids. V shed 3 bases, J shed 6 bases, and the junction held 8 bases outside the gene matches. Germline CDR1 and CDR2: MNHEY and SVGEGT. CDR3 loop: CASSYLGGVSQPQHF. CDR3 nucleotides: TGTGCCAGCAGTTATCTAGGGGGCGTTAGTCAGCCCCAGCATTTT.

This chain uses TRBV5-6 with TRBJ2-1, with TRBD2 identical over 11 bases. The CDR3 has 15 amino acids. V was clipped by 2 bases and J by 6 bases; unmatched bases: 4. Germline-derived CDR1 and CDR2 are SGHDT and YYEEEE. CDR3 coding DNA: TGTGCCAGCAGCTTAACTAGCGGGGGTACCAATGAGCAGTTCTTC. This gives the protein CASSLTSGGTNEQFF.

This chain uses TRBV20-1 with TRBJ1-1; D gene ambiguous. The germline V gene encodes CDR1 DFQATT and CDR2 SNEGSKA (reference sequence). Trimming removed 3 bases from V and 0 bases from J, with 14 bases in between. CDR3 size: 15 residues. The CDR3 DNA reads TGCAGTGCTAGTGGCAGCACCAAGATGAACACTGAAGCTTTCTTT. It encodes CSASGSTKMNTEAFF.

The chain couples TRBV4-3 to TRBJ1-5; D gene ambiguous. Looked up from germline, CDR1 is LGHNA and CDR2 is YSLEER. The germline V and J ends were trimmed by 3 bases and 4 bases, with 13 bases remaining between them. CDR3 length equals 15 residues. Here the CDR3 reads CASSQDDMGNQPQHF. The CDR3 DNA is TGCGCCAGCAGCCAGGACGACATGGGGAATCAGCCCCAGCATTTT.

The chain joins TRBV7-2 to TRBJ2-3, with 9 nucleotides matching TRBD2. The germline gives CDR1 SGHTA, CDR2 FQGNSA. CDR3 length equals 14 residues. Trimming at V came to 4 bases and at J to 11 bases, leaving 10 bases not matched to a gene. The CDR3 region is CASSYGTSLNMQYF. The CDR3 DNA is TGTGCCAGCAGCTACGGGACTAGCCTTAATATGCAGTATTTT.

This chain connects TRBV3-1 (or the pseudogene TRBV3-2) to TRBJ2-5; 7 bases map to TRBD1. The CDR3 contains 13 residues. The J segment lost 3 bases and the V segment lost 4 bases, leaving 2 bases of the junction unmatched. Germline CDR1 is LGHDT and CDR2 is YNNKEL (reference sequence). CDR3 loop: CASSLDRKETQYF. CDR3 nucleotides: TGTGCCAGCAGCCTGGACAGGAAAGAGACCCAGTACTTC.

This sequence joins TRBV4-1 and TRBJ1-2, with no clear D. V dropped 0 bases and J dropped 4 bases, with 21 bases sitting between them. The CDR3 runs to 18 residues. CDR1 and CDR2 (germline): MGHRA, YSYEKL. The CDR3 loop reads CASSQEPPRHSPLYGYTF. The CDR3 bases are TGCGCCAGCAGCCAAGAACCCCCCCGACACTCGCCGCTCTATGGCTACACCTTC.

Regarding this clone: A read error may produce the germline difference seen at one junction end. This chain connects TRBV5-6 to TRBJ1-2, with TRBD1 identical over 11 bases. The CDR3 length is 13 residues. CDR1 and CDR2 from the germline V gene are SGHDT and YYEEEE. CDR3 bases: TGTGCCAGCAGCTTGGGGACAGGGGGCCATAGGAGCTTC. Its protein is CASSLGTGGHRSF.

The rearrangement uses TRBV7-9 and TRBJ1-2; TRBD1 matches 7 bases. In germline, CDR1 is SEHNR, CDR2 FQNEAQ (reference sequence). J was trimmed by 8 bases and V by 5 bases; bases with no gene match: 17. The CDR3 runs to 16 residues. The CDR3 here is CASSPASLTGRRGYTF. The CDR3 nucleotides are TGTGCCAGCAGCCCGGCTTCGTTGACAGGGCGGAGAGGCTACACCTTC.

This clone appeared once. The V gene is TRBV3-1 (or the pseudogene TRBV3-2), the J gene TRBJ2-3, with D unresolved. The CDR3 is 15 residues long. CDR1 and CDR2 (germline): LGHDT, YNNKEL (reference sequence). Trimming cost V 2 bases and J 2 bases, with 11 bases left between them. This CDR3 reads CASSQNSGPTDTQYF. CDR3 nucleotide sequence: TGTGCCAGCAGCCAAAACTCCGGGCCCACAGATACGCAGTATTTT.

CDR3 protein: CASSGGAGETQYF. The CDR3 DNA reads TGTGCCAGCTCAGGGGGCGCAGGGGAGACCCAGTACTTC. The chain couples TRBV10-3 to TRBJ2-5, with 8 bases lining up with TRBD1. This CDR3 spans 13 amino acids. The ends lost 10 bases at V and 5 bases at J; junction bases unmatched: 9. Looked up from germline, CDR1 is ENHRY and CDR2 is SYGVKD.

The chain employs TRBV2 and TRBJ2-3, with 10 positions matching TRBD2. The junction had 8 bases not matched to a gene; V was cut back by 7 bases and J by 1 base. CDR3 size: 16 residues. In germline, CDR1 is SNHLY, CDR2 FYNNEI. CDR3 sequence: CASNLLTSGGTDTQYF. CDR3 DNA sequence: TGTGCCAGCAATCTCCTAACTAGCGGGGGCACAGATACGCAGTATTTT.

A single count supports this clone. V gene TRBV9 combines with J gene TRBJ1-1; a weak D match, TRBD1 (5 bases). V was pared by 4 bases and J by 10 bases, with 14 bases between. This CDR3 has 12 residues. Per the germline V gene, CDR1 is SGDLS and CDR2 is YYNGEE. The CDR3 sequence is CASSRGLGGAFF. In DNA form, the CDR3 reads TGTGCCAGCAGCCGTGGGTTGGGGGGAGCTTTCTTT.

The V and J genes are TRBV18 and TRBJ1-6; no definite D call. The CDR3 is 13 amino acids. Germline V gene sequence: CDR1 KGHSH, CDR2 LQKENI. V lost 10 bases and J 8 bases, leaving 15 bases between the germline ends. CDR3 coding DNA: TGTGCCACCCAAACAACCTCCGATTCACCCCTCCACTTT. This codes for CATQTTSDSPLHF.

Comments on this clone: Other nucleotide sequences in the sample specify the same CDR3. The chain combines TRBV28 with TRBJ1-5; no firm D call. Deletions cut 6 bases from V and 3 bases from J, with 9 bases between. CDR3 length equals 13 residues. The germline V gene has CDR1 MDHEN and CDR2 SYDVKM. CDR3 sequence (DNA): TGTGCCAGCAGGCCTACCCTCAATCAGCCCCAGCATTTT. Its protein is CASRPTLNQPQHF.

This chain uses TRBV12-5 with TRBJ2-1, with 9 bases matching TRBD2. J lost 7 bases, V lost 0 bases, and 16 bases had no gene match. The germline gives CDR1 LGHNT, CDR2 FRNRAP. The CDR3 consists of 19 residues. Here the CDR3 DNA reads TGTGCTAGTGGTTTGGTCCTCTCCCCCCCGGGACTAGCAATGAATGAGCAGTTCTTC. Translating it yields CASGLVLSPPGLAMNEQFF.

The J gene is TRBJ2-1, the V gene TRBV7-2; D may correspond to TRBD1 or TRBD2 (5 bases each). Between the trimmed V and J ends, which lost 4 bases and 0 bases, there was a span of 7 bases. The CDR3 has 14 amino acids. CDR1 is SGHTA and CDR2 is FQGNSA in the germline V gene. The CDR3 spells CASSYGGSYNEQFF. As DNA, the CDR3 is TGTGCCAGCAGCTATGGGGGCTCCTACAATGAGCAGTTCTTC.

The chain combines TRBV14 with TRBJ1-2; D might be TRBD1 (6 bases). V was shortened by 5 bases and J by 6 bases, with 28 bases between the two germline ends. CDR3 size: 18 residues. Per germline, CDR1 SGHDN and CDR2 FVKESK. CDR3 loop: CASSYKNWGGAYYDGYTF. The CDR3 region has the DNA TGTGCCAGCAGCTATAAGAATTGGGGGGGCGCCTATTATGATGGCTACACCTTC.

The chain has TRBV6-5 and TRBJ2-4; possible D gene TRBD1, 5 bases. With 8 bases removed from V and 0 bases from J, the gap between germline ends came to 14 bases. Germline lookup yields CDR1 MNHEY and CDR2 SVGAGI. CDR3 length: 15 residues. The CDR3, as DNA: TGTGCCAGCGTTAGTAAGGGGCTAGCCAAAAACATTCAGTACTTC. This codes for CASVSKGLAKNIQYF.

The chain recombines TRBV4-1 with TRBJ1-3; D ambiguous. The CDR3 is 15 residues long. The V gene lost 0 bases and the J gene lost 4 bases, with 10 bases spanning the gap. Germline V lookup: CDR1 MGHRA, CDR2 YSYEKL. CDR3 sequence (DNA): TGCGCCAGCAGCCAAGATCAGGTCAGGGGAAACACCATATATTTT. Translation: CASSQDQVRGNTIYF.

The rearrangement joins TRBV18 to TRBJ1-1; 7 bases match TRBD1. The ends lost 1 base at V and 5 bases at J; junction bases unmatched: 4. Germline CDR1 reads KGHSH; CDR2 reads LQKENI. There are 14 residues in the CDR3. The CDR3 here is CASSPQGAGTEAFF. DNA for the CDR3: TGTGCCAGCTCACCACAGGGGGCGGGAACTGAAGCTTTCTTT.

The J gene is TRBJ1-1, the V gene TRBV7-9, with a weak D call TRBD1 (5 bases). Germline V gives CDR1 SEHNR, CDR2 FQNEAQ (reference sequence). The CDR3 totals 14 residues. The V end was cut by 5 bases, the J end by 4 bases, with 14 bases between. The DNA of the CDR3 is TGTGCCAGCAGCGTTCAGGGCTATGGCACTGAAGCTTTCTTT. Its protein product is CASSVQGYGTEAFF.

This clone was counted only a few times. The CDR3 sequence is CATSRGRSGYEQYV. CDR3 DNA: TGTGCCACCAGCAGAGGACGTTCGGGGTACGAGCAGTACGTC. The chain has TRBV15 and TRBJ2-7; a weak D match, TRBD2 (5 bases). Deletions cut 1 base from V and 4 bases from J, with 11 bases between. CDR1 and CDR2 (germline): LNHNV, YYDKDF (reference sequence). CDR3 length: 14 residues.